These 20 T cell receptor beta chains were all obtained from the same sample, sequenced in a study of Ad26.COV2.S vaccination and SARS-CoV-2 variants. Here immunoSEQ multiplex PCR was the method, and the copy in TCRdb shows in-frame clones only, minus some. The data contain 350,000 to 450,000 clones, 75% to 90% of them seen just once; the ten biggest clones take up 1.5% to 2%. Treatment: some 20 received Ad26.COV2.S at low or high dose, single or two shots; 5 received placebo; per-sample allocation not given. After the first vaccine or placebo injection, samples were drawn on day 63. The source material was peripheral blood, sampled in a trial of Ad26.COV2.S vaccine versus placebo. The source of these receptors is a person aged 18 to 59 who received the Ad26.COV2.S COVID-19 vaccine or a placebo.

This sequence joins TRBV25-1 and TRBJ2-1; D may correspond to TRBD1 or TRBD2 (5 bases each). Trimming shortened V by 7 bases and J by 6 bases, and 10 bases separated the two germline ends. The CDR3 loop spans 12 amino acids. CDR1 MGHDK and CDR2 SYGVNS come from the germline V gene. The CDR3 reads CASTGGGNEQFF. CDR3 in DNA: TGTGCCAGCACAGGTGGGGGCAATGAGCAGTTCTTC.

CDR3 bases: TGTGCCAGCAGTTTAACCAGGGGGGGATACGAGCAGTACTTC. Translation gives CASSLTRGGYEQYF. This chain uses TRBV28 with TRBJ2-7; D is possibly TRBD1 or TRBD2 (7 bases each). Trimming removed 2 bases at V and 4 bases at J, with 12 bases between. The CDR3 spans 14 residues. CDR1 is MDHEN, CDR2 SYDVKM, per germline.

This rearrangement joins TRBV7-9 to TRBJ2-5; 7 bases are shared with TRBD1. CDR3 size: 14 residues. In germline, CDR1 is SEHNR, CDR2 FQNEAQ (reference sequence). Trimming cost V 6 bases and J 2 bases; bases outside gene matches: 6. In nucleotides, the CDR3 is TGTGCCAGCAGTCGGCCGACAGGGCAAGAGACCCAGTACTTC. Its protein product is CASSRPTGQETQYF.

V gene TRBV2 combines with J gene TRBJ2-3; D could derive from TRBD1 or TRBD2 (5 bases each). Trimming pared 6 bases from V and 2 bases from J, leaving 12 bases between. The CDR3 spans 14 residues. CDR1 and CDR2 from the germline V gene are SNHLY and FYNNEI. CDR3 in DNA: TGTGCCAGCAGATACGGGACCACCACAGATACGCAGTATTTT. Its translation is CASRYGTTTDTQYF.

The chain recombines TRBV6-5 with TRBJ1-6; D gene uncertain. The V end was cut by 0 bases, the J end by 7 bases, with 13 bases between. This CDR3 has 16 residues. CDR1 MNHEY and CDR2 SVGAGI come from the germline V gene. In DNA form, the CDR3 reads TGTGCCAGCAGTTACTCGAGGAACAGACGGAATTCACCCCTCCACTTT. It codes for CASSYSRNRRNSPLHF.

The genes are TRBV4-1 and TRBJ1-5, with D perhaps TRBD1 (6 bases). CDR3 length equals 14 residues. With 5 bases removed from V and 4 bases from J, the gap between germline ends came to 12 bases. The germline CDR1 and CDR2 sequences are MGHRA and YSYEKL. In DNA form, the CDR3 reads TGCGCCAGCAGCTCGGGGGCGAATAATCAGCCCCAGCATTTT. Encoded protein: CASSSGANNQPQHF.

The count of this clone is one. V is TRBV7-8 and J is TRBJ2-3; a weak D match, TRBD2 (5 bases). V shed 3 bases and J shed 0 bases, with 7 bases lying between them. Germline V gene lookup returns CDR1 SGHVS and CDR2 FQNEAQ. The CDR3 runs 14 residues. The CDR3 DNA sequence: TGTGCCAGCAGCTTCAGCGGCAGCACAGATACGCAGTATTTT. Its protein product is CASSFSGSTDTQYF.

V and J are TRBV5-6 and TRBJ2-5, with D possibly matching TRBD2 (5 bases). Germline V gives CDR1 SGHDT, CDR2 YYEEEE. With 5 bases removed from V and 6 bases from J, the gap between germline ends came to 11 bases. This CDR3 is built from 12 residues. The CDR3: CASSLTGKTQYF. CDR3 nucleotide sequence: TGTGCCAGCAGTCTGACGGGAAAGACCCAGTACTTC.

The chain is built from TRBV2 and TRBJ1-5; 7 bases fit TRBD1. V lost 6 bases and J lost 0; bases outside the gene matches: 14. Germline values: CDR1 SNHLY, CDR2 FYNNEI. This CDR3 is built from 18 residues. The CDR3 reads CASSPRQGGGFSNQPQHF. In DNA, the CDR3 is TGTGCCAGCAGCCCTCGACAGGGAGGGGGATTTAGCAATCAGCCCCAGCATTTT.

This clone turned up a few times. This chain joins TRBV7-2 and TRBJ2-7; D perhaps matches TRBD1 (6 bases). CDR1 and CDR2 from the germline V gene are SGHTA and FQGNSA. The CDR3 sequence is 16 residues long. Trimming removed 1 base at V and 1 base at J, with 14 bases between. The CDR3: CASSLVAGQRSYEQYF. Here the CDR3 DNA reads TGTGCCAGCAGCTTAGTAGCAGGACAGAGATCCTACGAGCAGTACTTC. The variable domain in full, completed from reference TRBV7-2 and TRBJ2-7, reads GAGVSQSPSNKVTEKGKDVELRCDPISGHTALYWYRQSLGQGLEFLIYFQGNSAPDKSGLPSDRFSAERTGGSVSTLTIQRTQQEDSAVYLCASSLVAGQRSYEQYFGPGTRLTVT.

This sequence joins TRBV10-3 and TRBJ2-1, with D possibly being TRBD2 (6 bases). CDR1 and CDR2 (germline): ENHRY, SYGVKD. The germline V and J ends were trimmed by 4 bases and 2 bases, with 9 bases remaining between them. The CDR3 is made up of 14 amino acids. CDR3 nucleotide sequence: TGTGCCATCAGTGCGGGACTTACCTACAATGAGCAGTTCTTC. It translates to CAISAGLTYNEQFF.

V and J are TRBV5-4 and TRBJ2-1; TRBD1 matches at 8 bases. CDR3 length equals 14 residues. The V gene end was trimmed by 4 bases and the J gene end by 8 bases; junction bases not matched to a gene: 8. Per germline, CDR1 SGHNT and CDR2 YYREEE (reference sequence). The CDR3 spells CASSTPQGAYEQFF. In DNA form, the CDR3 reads TGTGCCAGCAGCACCCCGCAGGGGGCTTATGAGCAGTTCTTC.

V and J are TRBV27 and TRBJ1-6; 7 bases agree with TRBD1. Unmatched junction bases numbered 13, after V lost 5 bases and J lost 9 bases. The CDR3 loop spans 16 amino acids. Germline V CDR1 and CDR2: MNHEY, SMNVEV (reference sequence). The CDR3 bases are TGTGCCAGCAGTCCGGGGACAGTTGAGGGGTCTTCACCCCTCCACTTT. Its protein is CASSPGTVEGSSPLHF.

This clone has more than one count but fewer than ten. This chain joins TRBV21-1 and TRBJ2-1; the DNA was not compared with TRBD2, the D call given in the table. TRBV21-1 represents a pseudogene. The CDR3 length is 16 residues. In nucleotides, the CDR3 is TGTGCCAGCAGCAAAGGGGGAGGAAGCTCCTACAATGAGCAGTTCTTC. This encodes CASSKGGGSSYNEQFF.

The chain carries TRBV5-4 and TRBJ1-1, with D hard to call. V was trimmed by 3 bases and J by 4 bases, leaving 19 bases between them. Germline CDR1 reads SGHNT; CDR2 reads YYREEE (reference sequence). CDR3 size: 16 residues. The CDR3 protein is CASSSGEGREFTEAFF. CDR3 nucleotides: TGTGCCAGCAGCTCCGGGGAGGGAAGGGAATTCACTGAAGCTTTCTTT.

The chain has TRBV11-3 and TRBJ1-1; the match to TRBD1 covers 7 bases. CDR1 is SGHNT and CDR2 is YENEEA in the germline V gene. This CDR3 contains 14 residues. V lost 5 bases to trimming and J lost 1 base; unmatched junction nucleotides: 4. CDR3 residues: CASSPGQANTEAFF. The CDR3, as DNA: TGTGCCAGCAGCCCCGGACAGGCGAACACTGAAGCTTTCTTT.

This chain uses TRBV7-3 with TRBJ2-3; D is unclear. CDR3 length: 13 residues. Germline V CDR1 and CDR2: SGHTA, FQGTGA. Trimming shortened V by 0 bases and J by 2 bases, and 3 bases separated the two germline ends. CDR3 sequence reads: CASSLTNTDTQYF. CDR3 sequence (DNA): TGTGCCAGCAGCTTAACCAACACAGATACGCAGTATTTT.

Written as DNA, the CDR3 is TGTGCCAGCAGCCAAAGGGGGGGAAGCAATCAGCCCCAGCATTTT. This codes for CASSQRGGSNQPQHF. The V gene is TRBV16, the J gene TRBJ1-5; maybe TRBD1 (6 bases). This CDR3 comprises 15 residues. Looked up from germline, CDR1 is KGHSY and CDR2 is FQNENV. The V end was cut by 2 bases, the J end by 1 base, with 9 bases between.

This CDR3 reads CATSDSKGLAVQETQYF. CDR3 nucleotide sequence: TGTGCCACCAGTGATTCAAAGGGACTAGCGGTGCAAGAGACCCAGTACTTC. The chain is built from TRBV24-1 and TRBJ2-5; 11 positions agree with TRBD2. This CDR3 has 17 residues. Germline CDR1 is KGHDR and CDR2 is SFDVKD. V was clipped by 2 bases and J by 2 bases; unmatched bases: 6.

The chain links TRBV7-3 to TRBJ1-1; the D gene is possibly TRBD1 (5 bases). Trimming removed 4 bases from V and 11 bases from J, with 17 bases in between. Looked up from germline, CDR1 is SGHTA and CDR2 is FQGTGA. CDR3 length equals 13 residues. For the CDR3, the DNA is TGTGCCAGCAGCTCCATCGGGGGGACCGAGGCTTTCTTT. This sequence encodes CASSSIGGTEAFF.